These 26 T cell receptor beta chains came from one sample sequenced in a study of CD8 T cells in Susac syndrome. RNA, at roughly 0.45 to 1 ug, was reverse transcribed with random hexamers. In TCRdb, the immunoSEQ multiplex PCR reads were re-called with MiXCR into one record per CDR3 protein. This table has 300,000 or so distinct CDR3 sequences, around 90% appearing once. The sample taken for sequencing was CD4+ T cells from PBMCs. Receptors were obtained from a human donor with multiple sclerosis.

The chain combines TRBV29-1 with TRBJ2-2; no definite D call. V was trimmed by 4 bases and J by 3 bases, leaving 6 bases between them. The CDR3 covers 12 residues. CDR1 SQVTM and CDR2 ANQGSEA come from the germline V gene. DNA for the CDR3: TGCAGCGTTGGGTACCACACCGGGGAGCTGTTTTTT. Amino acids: CSVGYHTGELFF.

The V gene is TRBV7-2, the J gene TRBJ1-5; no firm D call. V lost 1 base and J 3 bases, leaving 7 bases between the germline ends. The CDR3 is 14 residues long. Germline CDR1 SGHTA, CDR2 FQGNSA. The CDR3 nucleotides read TGTGCCAGCAGCTTAGACAGTTACAATCAGCCCCAGCATTTT. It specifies CASSLDSYNQPQHF.

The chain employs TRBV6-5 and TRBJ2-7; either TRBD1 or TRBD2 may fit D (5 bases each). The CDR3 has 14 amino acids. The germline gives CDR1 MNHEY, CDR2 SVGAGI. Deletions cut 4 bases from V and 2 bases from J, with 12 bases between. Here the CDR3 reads CASSFGEGPYEQYF. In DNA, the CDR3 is TGTGCCAGCAGTTTCGGAGAGGGACCCTACGAGCAGTACTTC.

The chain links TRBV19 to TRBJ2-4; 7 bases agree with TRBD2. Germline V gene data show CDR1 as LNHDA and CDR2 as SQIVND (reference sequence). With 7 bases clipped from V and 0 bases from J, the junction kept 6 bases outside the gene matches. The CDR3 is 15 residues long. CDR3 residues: CASTMGRGAKNIQYF. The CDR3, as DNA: TGTGCCAGTACCATGGGGAGGGGAGCCAAAAACATTCAGTACTTC.

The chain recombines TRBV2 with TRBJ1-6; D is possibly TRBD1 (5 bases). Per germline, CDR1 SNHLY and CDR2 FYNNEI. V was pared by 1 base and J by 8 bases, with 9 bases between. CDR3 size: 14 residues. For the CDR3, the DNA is TGTGCCAGCAGTGAAGATGGGGCCCATTCACCCCTCCACTTT. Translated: CASSEDGAHSPLHF.

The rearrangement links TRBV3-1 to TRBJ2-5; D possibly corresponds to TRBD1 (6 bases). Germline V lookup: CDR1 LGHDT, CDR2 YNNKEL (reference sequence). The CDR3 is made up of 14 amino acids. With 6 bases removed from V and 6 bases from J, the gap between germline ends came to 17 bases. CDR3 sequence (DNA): TGTGCCAGCAGTCGAGTAGGGACACAAAAGACCCAGTACTTC. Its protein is CASSRVGTQKTQYF.

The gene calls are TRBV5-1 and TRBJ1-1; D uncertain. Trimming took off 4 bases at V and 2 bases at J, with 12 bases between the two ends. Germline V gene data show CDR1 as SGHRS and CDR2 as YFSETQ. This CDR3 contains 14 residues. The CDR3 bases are TGCGCCAGCAGCCCCTTAGGCCTTAACACTGAAGCTTTCTTT. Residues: CASSPLGLNTEAFF. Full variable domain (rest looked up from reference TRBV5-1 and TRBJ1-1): KAGVTQTPRYLIKTRGQQVTLSCSPISGHRSVSWYQQTPGQGLQFLFEYFSETQRNKGNFPGRFSGRQFSNSRSEMNVSTLELGDSALYLCASSPLGLNTEAFFGQGTRLTVV.

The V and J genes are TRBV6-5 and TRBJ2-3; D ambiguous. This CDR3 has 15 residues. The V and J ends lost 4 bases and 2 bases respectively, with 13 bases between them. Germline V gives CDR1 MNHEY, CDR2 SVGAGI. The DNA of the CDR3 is TGTGCCAGCAGTTTAAGACGGCGCCTCACAGATACGCAGTATTTT. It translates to CASSLRRRLTDTQYF.

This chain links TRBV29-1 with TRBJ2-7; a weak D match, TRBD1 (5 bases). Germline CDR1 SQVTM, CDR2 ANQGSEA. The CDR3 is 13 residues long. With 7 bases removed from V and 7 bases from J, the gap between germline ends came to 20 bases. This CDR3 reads CSGGPGPGGEQYF. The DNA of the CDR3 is TGCAGCGGGGGCCCCGGTCCCGGTGGTGAGCAGTACTTC.

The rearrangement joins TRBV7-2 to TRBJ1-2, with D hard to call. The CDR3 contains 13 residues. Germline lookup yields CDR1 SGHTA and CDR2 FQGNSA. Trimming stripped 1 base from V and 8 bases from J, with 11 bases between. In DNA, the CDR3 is TGTGCCAGCAGCTTAGACACCATTAACGGCTACACCTTC. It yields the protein CASSLDTINGYTF.

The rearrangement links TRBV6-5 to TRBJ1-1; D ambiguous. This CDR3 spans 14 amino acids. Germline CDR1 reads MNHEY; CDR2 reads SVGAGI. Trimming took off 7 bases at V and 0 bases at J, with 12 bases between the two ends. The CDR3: CASMAELMNTEAFF. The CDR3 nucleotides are TGTGCCAGCATGGCCGAGCTCATGAACACTGAAGCTTTCTTT.

CDR3 sequence (DNA): TGTGCCAGCAGCTTTACCGGGGAGCAGTACTTC. Protein: CASSFTGEQYF. V and J are TRBV7-9 and TRBJ2-7; unclear D gene. V was trimmed by 3 bases and J by 7 bases, leaving 7 bases between them. From germline, CDR1 is SEHNR and CDR2 FQNEAQ (reference sequence). The CDR3 has 11 amino acids.

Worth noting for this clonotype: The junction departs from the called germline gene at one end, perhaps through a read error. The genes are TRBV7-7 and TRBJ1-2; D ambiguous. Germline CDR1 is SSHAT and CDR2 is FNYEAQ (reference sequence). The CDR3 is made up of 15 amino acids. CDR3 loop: CASTKKPGVNYGYTF. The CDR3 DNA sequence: TGTGCTAGCACCAAGAAGCCCGGAGTGAACTATGGCTACACCTTC.

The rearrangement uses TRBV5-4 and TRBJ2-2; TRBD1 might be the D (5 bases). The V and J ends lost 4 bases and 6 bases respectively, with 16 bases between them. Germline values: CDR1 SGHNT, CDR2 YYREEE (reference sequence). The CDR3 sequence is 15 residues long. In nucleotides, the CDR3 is TGTGCCAGCAGCCTCGACACAGGTCGTCCCGGGGAGCTGTTTTTT. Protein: CASSLDTGRPGELFF.

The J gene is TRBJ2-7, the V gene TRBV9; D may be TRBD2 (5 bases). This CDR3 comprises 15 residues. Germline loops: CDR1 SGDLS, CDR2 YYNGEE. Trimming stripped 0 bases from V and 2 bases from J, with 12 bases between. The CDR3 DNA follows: TGTGCCAGCAGCGTAGGGGCGGGCAGCGCCTACGAGCAGTACTTC. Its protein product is CASSVGAGSAYEQYF.

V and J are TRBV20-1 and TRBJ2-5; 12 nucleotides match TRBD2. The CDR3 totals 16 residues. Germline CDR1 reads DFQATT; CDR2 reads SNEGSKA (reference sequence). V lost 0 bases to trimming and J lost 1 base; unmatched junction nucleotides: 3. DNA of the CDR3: TGCAGTGCTAGAGACGGGACTAGCGGGCTCCAAGAGACCCAGTACTTC. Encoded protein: CSARDGTSGLQETQYF.

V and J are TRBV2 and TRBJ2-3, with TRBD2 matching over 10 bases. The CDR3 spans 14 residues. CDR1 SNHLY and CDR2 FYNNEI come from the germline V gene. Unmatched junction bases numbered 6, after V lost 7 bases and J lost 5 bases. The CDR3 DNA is TGTGCCAGCATGAGCGGGGGGGCCTTAGATACGCAGTATTTT. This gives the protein CASMSGGALDTQYF.

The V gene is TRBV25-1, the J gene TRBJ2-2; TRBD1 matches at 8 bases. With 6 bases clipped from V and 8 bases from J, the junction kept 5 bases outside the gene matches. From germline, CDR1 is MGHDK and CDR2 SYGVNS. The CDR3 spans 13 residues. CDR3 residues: CASRRTGLGELFF. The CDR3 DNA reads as TGTGCCAGCAGGCGGACAGGGCTAGGGGAGCTGTTTTTT.

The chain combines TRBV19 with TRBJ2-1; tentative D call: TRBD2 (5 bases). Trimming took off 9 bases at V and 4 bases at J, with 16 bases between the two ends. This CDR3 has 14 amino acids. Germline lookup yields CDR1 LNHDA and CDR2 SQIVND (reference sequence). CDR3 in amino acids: CASQRAQLYNEQFF. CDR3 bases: TGTGCCAGCCAGAGGGCACAGTTATACAATGAGCAGTTCTTC.

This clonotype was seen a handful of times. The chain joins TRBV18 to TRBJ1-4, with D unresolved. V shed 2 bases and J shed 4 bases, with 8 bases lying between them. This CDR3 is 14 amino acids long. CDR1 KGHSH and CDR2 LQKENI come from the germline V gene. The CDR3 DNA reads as TGTGCCAGCTCACCAGGCACAGTTAATGAAAAACTGTTTTTT. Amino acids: CASSPGTVNEKLFF.

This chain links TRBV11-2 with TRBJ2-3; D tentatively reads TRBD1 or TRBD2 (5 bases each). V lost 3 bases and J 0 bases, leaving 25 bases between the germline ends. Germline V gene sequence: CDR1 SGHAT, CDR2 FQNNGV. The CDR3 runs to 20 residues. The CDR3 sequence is CASSLFPLDLGTPSTDTQYF. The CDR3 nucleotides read TGTGCCAGCAGCTTGTTCCCCCTGGACCTGGGGACCCCGAGCACAGATACGCAGTATTTT. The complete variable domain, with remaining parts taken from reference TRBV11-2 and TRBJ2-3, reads EAGVAQSPRYKIIEKRQSVAFWCNPISGHATLYWYQQILGQGPKLLIQFQNNGVVDDSQLPKDRFSAERLKGVDSTLKIQPAKLEDSAVYLCASSLFPLDLGTPSTDTQYFGPGTRLTVL.

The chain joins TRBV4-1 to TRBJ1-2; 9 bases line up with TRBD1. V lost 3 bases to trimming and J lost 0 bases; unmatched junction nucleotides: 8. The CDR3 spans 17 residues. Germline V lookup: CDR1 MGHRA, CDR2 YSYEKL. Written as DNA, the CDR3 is TGCGCCAGCAGCCAGACGGACAGGGGCCTCTCTAACTATGGCTACACCTTC. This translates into CASSQTDRGLSNYGYTF.

In DNA form, the CDR3 reads TGTGCCAGCACCCCTCGGGACGCCCTATACAATGAGCAGTTCTTC. It yields the protein CASTPRDALYNEQFF. The chain links TRBV6-2 or TRBV6-3 to TRBJ2-1; tentatively, D is TRBD1 or TRBD2 (5 bases each). Trimming removed 7 bases from V and 4 bases from J, with 17 bases in between. This CDR3 is built from 15 residues. The germline CDR1 and CDR2 sequences are MNHEY and SVGEGT.

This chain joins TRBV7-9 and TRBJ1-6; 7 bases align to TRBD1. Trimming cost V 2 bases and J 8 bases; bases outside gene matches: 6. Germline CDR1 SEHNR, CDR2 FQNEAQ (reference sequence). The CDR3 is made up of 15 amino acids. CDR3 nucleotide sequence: TGTGCCAGCAGCTTAAGGACAGGAGTTGATTCACCCCTCCACTTT. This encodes CASSLRTGVDSPLHF.

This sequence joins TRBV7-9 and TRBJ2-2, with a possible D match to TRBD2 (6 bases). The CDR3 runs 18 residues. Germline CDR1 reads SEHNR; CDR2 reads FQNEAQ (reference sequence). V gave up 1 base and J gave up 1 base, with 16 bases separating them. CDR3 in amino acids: CASSLEGALARNTGELFF. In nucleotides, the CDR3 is TGTGCCAGCAGCTTAGAAGGCGCACTAGCACGGAACACCGGGGAGCTGTTTTTT.

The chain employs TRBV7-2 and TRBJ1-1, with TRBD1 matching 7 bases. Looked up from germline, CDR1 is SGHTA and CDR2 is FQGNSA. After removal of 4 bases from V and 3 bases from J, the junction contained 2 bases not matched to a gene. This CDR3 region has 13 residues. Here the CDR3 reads CASSWQGDTEAFF. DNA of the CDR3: TGTGCCAGCAGCTGGCAGGGGGACACTGAAGCTTTCTTT.